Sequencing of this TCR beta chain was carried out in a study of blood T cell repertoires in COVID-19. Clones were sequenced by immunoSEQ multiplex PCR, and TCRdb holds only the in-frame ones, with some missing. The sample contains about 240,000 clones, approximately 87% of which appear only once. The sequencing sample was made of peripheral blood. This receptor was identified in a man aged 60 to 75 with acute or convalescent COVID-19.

The CDR3 DNA reads as TGTGCCTGGACACAGGGGGACCAAGAGACCCAGTACTTC. This sequence encodes CAWTQGDQETQYF. The chain is built from TRBV30 and TRBJ2-5; 8 bases map to TRBD1. V was pared by 4 bases and J by 0 bases, with 1 base of the junction left unmatched. The CDR3 is 13 amino acids. Per the germline V gene, CDR1 is GTSNPN and CDR2 is SVGIG (reference sequence).